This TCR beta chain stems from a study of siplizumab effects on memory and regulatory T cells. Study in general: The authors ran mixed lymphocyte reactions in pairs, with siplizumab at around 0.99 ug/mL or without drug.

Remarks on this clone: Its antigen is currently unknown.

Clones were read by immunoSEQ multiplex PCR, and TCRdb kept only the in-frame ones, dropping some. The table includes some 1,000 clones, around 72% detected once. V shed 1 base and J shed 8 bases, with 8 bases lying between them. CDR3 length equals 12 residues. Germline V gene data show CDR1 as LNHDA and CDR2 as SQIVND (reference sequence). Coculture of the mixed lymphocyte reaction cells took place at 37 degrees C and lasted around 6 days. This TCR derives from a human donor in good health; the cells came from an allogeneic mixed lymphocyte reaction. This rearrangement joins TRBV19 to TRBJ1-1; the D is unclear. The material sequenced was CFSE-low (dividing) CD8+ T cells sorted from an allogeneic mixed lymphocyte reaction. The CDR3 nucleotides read TGTGCCAGTAGTATAGGACCGATGGAAGCTTTCTTT. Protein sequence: CASSIGPMEAFF.